The text below deals with one T cell receptor (beta chain). Its antigen is unknown. The method was immunoSEQ multiplex PCR; TCRdb's version includes in-frame clones alone and lacks a portion of them. The table lists some 45,000 clones, around 69% of them singletons. The data are from a study of radiotherapy plus CTLA-4 blockade in lung cancer. General observations from the study: Reportedly, early blood T cell clone dynamics best predicted response, with interferon-beta. Once radiotherapy plus ipilimumab had been given, TCR clones derived from tumor expanded in blood.

The CDR3 is made up of 15 amino acids. The junction had 12 bases not matched to a gene; V was cut back by 5 bases and J by 6 bases. CDR1 and CDR2 (germline): SEHNR, FQNEAQ (reference sequence). Those patients who had chemo-refractory metastatic non-small-cell lung cancer were given focal radiation along with CTLA-4 blockade through ipilimumab. The sequence derives from a human donor with non-small cell lung cancer who had stable disease on radiotherapy plus ipilimumab. The genes are TRBV7-9 and TRBJ1-1; 7 positions match TRBD1. This material consisted of peripheral blood, taken from a patient treated with radiotherapy plus ipilimumab. Written as DNA, the CDR3 is TGTGCCAGCAGCCCCCAGGGGTGGACAGGTCCTGAAGCTTTCTTT. Translated: CASSPQGWTGPEAFF.